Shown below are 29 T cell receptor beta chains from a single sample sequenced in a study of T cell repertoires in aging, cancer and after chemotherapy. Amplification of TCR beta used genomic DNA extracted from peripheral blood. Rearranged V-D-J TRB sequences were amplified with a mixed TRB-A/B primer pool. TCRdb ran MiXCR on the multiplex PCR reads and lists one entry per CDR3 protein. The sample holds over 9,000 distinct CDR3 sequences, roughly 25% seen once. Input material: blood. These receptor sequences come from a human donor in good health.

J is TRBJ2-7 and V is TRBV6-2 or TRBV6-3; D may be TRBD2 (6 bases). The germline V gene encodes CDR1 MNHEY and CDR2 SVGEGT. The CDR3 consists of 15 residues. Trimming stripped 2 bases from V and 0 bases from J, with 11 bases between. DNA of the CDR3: TGTGCCAGCAGTTACGGGGACGGGAGCTCCTACGAGCAGTACTTC. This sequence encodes CASSYGDGSSYEQYF.

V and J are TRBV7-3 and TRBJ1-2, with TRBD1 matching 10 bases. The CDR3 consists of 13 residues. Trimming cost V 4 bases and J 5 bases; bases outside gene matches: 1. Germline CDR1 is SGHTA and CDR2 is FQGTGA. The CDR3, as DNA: TGTGCCAGCAGCTCGGGACAGGGGTATGGCTACACCTTC. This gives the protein CASSSGQGYGYTF.

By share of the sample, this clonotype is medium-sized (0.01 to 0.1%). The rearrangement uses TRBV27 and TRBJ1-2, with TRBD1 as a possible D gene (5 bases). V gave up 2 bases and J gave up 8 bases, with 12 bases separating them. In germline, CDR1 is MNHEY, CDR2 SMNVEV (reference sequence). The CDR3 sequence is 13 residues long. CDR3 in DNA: TGTGCCAGCAGTTTAGGCGGGGCAGGGGGCTACACCTTC. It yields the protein CASSLGGAGGYTF.

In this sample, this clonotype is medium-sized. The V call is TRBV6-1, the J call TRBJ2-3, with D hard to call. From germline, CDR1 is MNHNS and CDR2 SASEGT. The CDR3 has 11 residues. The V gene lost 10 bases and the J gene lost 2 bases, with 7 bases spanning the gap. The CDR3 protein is CATGTTDTQYF. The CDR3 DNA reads TGTGCCACGGGTACCACAGATACGCAGTATTTT.

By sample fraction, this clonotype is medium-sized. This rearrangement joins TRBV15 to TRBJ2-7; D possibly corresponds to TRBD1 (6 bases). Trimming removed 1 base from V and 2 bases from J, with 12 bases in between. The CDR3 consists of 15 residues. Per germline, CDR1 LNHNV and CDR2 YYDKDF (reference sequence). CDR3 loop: CATSRGGDTPYEQYF. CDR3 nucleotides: TGTGCCACCAGCAGAGGAGGGGACACACCCTACGAGCAGTACTTC. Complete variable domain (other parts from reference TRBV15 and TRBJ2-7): DAMVIQNPRYQVTQFGKPVTLSCSQTLNHNVMYWYQQKSSQAPKLLFHYYDKDFNNEADTPDNFQSRRPNTSFCFLDIRSPGLGDTAMYLCATSRGGDTPYEQYFGPGTRLTVT.

The CDR3, as DNA: TGTGCCAGCAGGCCGCGAACTACCAGGGAGCTGTTTTTT. It codes for CASRPRTTRELFF. The J gene is TRBJ2-2, the V gene TRBV12-3 or TRBV12-4; D is ambiguous. This CDR3 is built from 13 residues. V lost 6 bases, J lost 9 bases, and 14 bases lay in between.

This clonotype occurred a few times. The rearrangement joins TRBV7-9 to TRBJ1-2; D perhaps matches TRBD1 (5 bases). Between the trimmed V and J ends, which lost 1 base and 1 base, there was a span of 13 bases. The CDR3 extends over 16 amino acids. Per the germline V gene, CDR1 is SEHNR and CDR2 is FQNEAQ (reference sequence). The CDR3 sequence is CASSLGWDGGNYGYTF. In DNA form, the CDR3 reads TGTGCCAGCAGCTTAGGTTGGGACGGGGGTAACTATGGCTACACCTTC.

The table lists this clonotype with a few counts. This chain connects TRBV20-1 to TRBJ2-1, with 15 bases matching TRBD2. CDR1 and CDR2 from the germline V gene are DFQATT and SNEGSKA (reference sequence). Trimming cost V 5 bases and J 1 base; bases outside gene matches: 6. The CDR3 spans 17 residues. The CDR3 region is CSAFPGLAGGSYNEQFF. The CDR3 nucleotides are TGCAGTGCTTTCCCGGGACTAGCGGGGGGTTCCTACAATGAGCAGTTCTTC.

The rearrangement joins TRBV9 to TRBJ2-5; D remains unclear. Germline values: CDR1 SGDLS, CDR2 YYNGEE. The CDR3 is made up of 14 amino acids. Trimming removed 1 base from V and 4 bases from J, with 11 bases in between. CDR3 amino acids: CASSVWPEAETQYF. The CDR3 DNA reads TGTGCCAGCAGCGTATGGCCCGAGGCAGAGACCCAGTACTTC.

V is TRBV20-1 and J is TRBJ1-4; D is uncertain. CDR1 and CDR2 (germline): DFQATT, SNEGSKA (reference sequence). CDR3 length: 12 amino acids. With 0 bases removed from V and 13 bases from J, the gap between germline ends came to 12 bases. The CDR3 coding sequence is TGCAGTGCTAGAGATCCCCCCGGTAGACTGTTTTTT. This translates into CSARDPPGRLFF.

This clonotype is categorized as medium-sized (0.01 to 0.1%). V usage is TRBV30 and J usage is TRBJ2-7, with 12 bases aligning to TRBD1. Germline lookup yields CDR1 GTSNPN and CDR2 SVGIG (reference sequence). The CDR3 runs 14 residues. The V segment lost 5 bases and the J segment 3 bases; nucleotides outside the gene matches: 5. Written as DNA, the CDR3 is TGTGCCTGGGCCGGGGACAGGGGGCTCTACGAGCAGTACTTC. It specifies CAWAGDRGLYEQYF.

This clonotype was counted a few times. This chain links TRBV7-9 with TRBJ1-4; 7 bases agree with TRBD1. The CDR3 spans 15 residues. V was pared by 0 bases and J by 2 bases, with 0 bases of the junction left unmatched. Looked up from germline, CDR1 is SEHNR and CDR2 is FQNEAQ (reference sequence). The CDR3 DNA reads TGTGCCAGCAGCTTAGCAGGGGGCACTAATGAAAAACTGTTTTTT. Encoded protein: CASSLAGGTNEKLFF.

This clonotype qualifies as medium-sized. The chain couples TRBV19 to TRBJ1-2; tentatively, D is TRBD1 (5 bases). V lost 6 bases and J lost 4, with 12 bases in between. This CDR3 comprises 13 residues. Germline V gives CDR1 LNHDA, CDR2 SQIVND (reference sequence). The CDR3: CASSPGTLYGYTF. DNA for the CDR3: TGTGCCAGTAGCCCCGGGACCCTCTATGGCTACACCTTC.

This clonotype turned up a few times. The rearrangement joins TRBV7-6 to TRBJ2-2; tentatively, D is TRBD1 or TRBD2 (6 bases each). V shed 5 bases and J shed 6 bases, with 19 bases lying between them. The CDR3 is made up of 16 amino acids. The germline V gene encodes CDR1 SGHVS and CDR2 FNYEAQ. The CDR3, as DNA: TGTGCCAGCAGCCCCCGACAGGCGGCGGGGCCCGGGGAGCTGTTTTTT. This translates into CASSPRQAAGPGELFF.

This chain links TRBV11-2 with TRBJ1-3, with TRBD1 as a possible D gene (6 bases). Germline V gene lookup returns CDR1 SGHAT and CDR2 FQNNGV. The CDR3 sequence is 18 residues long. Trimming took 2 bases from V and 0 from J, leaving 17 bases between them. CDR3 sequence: CASSLLRGPPSSGNTIYF. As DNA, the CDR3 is TGTGCCAGCAGCTTATTACGGGGGCCCCCGAGCTCTGGAAACACCATATATTTT. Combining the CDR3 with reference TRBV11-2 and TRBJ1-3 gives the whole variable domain EAGVAQSPRYKIIEKRQSVAFWCNPISGHATLYWYQQILGQGPKLLIQFQNNGVVDDSQLPKDRFSAERLKGVDSTLKIQPAKLEDSAVYLCASSLLRGPPSSGNTIYFGEGSWLTVV.

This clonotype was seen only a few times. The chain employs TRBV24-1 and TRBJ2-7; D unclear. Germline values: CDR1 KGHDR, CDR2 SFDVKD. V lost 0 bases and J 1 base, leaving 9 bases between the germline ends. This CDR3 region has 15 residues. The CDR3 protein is CATSDLSDPSYEQYF. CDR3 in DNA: TGTGCCACCAGTGATTTGAGTGACCCTTCCTACGAGCAGTACTTC.

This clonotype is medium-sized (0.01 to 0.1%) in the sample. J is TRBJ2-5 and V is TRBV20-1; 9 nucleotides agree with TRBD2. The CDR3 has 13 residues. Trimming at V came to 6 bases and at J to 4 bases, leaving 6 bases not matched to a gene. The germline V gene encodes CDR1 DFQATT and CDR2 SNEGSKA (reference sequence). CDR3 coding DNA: TGCAGTGCCGGGGCGGGAGGGCTAGAGACCCAGTACTTC. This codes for CSAGAGGLETQYF.

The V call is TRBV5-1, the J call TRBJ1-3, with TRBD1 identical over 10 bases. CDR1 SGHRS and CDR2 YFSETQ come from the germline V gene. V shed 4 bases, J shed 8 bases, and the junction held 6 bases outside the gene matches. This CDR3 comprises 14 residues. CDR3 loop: CASSHGQGEDTIYF. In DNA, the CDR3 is TGCGCCAGCAGCCACGGACAGGGGGAGGACACCATATATTTT.

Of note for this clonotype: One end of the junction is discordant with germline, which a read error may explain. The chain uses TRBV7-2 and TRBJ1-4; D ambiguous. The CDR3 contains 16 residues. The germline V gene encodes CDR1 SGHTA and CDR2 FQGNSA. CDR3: CASSTTLGNNLEKLFF. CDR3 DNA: TGCGCCAGCAGCACGACACTGGGGAACAATTTGGAAAAACTGTTTTTT.

The CDR3, as DNA: TGTGCCAGCACCCTGGGGGAGACCCAGTACTTC. This sequence encodes CASTLGETQYF. V gene TRBV7-2 combines with J gene TRBJ2-5; no reliable D call. This CDR3 region has 11 residues. V lost 7 bases and J 5 bases, leaving 8 bases between the germline ends. Germline values: CDR1 SGHTA, CDR2 FQGNSA.

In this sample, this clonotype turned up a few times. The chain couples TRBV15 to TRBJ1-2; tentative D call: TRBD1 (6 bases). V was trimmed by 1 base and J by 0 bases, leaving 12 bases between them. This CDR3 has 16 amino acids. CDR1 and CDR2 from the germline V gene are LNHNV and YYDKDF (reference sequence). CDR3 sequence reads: CATSRGGTRANYGYTF. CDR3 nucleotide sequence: TGTGCCACCAGCAGAGGTGGGACACGGGCTAACTATGGCTACACCTTC.

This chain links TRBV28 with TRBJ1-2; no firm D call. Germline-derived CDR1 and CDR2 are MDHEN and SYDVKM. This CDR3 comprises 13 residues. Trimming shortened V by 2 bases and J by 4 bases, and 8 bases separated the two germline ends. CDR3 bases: TGTGCCAGCAGTTTAGGTACGGCCTATGGCTACACCTTC. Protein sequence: CASSLGTAYGYTF.

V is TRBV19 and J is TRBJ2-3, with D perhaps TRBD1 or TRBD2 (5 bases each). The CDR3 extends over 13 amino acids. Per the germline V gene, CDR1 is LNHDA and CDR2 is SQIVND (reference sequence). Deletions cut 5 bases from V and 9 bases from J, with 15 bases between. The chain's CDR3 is CASSRGLSGTQYF. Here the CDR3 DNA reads TGTGCCAGTAGTCGAGGACTTTCAGGGACGCAGTATTTT.

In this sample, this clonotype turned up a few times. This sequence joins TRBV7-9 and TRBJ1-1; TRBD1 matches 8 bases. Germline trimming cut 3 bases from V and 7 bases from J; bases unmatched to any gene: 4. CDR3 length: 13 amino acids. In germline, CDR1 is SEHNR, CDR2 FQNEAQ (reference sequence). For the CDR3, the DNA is TGTGCCAGCAGCTTTTTAGACAGGGGTGAAGCTTTCTTT. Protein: CASSFLDRGEAFF.

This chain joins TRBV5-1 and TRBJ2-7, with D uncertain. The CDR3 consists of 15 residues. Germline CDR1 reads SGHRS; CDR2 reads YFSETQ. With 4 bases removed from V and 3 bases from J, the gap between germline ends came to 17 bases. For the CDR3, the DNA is TGCGCCAGCAGCCCGGTGCCTTGGCTCAACTACGAGCAGTACTTC. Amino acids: CASSPVPWLNYEQYF.

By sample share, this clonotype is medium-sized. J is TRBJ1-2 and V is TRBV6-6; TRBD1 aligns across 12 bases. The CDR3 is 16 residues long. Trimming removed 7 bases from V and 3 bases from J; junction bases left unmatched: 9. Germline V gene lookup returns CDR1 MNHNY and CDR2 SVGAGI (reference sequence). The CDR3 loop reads CASIQGQGAVDYGYTF. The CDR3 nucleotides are TGTGCCAGCATTCAGGGACAGGGGGCTGTTGACTATGGCTACACCTTC.

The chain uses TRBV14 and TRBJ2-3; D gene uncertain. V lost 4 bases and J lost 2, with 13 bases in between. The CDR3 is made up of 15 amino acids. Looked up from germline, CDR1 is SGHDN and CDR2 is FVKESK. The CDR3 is CASSLSLIPTDTQYF. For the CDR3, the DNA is TGTGCCAGCAGCCTCTCCCTTATTCCCACAGATACGCAGTATTTT.

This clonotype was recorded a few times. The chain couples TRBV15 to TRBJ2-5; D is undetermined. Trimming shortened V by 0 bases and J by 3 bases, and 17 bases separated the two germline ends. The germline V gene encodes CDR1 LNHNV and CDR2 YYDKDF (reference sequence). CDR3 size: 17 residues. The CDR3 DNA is TGTGCCACCAGCAGAGATCTCCCCCCAGCAGGTGAAGAGACCCAGTACTTC. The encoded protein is CATSRDLPPAGEETQYF.

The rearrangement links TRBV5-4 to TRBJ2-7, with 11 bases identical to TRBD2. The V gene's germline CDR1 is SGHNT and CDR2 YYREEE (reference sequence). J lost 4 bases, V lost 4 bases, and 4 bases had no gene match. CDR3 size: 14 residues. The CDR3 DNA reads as TGTGCCAGCAGCATTCCTAGCGGGGGGTACGAGCAGTACTTC. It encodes CASSIPSGGYEQYF.